Below are 3 T cell receptor beta chains sequenced from a single sample in a study of shared clonotypes between healthy human individuals. Sequencing used immunoSEQ multiplex PCR; TCRdb keeps in-frame clones, though not all of them. Altogether 950,000 to 1,100,000 clones are present, approximately 72% being singletons, with the ten largest covering 1.4% to 1.5%. The specimen sequenced was memory CD4+ T cells sorted from blood. Subset given: CD45RA-negative fraction. These receptors came from a young man in good health.

The chain uses TRBV9 and TRBJ2-5, with TRBD2 identical over 10 bases. V lost 0 bases to trimming and J lost 4 bases; unmatched junction nucleotides: 9. CDR3 length: 17 residues. In germline, CDR1 is SGDLS, CDR2 YYNGEE. CDR3 sequence: CASSVGGQRGGRETQYF. The CDR3 region has the DNA TGTGCCAGCAGCGTAGGTGGCCAGCGGGGGGGCCGAGAGACCCAGTACTTC.

This clone has a handful of counts. Other DNA sequences from this sample encode an identical CDR3 as well. The V gene is TRBV5-1, the J gene TRBJ2-5, with D possibly being TRBD2 (6 bases). CDR1 and CDR2 (germline): SGHRS, YFSETQ. This CDR3 spans 14 amino acids. With 0 bases removed from V and 2 bases from J, the gap between germline ends came to 8 bases. The CDR3 DNA reads TGCGCCAGCAGCTTGGGAGGAGGGCAAGAGACCCAGTACTTC. Residues: CASSLGGGQETQYF.

This clone has just one count. This chain connects TRBV28 to TRBJ1-2, with 7 bases fitting TRBD1. The V gene end was trimmed by 8 bases and the J gene end by 4 bases; junction bases not matched to a gene: 10. The CDR3 length is 14 residues. Germline CDR1 and CDR2: MDHEN and SYDVKM. The CDR3 is CASASAGGPYGYTF. The CDR3 DNA follows: TGTGCCAGCGCCTCGGCAGGGGGTCCCTATGGCTACACCTTC.